The entry below describes one TCR beta chain. It lacks a known antigen. No base qualities exist here, and no much larger clone lies one base off it. To prepare the library, PCR was applied. The sequencing machine was an Illumina HiSeq 2500. To reduce PCR and sequencing biases, unique molecular identifiers were incorporated into the TCR beta cDNA libraries. Per 1 to 10 million input T cells, roughly 500,000 cDNA molecules were obtained, such that each molecule approximated one T cell. The patient libraries were prepared and sequenced with the same protocol used for the earlier healthy control dataset. Within a given batch, samples were prepared together, multiplexed and sequenced on the same HiSeq lane. Concerning the study's data processing: Raw barcoded reads were processed with MIGEC, and single-read molecular identifier groups were discarded before consensus assembly and CDR3 extraction. VDJtools was used for post-analysis of the clonotype tables, with diversity normalized by down-sampling every dataset to the smallest sample size. Repertoire overlap clustering matched CDR3 amino acid but not nucleotide sequences to correct batch-related cross-sample contamination. The public reads were reanalyzed by TCRdb: fastp trimming at Q25, MiXCR alignment, in-frame beta chains only. Rows merge per CDR3 protein into single entries with the most common DNA and genes. The V and J calls were determined by TCRdb, not by the authors. Recorded for this sample are 750,000 to 900,000 distinct CDR3 sequences; 46% of them occurred a single time. The ten largest make up roughly 4.9% of the sample.

The entry originates in a study of post-analysis software for immune sequencing data (dated by TCRdb to 2013 to 2016). Study-level background: Disease courses on record covered relapsing-remitting, secondary progressive and progressive-relapsing multiple sclerosis, though some patients had no subtype annotation. Patient repertoires were compared against ten to eleven previously published healthy control repertoires from donors aged 6 to 25 years. A subset of samples was prepared in parallel using single-end sample barcoding, then pooled and co-amplified after Illumina adapter ligation. Summary of the overall study and its limitations: Significantly higher frequencies in patients than in controls were found for about 5 TRBV segments, including TRBV5-6, TRBV5-1 and TRBV20-1. Direct clustering with F measure showed strong co-clustering of samples prepared in the same batch, prompting a batch-effect correction. Multiple sclerosis patients had significantly lower normalized Chao1 diversity than controls, a result that suggests substantial peripheral T-cell clonal expansion. The multiple sclerosis patient group was slightly younger than the control group.

From cysteine to phenylalanine, the CDR3 is 15 amino acids long. Solely the CDR3 DNA is kept, with 45 bases framed from the first base. Looking up the germline V gene (reference sequence) yields CDR1 DFQATT and CDR2 SNEGSKA. V sheds 0 bases and J sheds 5 bases, leaving 17 bases between their ends. To demonstrate the VDJtools post-analysis software, the study profiled TCR beta repertoires from the peripheral blood of 13 young patients with multiple sclerosis. The multiple sclerosis patients were children and adolescents between about 6 and 16 years of age. The TCR sequence derives from a girl between 10 and 17 years old with multiple sclerosis. The sequencing input was blood. The chain was built from TRBV20-1 and TRBJ2-7, with TRBD1 perhaps the D gene, on 6 matching bases. This receptor carries the CDR3 CSARDQQGVPHEQYF. The DNA reads TGCAGTGCTAGAGATCAACAGGGTGTTCCCCACGAGCAGTACTTC.